The 7 T cell receptor beta chains listed next were all sequenced from one sample in a study of blood T cell repertoires in COVID-19. Using immunoSEQ multiplex PCR, the repertoire was profiled, and TCRdb retains in-frame clones only, with some absent. The profile shows around 370,000 clones, around nine tenths of them singletons. Sequenced sample: PBMCs or T cells enriched from blood (not recorded which). These receptors were obtained from a woman aged 18-29 years who had recovered from COVID-19.

The chain joins TRBV7-9 to TRBJ1-1; TRBD1 aligns across 12 bases. This CDR3 is 17 amino acids long. Germline V CDR1 and CDR2: SEHNR, FQNEAQ (reference sequence). V trimming: 7 bases; J trimming: 1 base; junction bases outside the gene matches: 10. CDR3 in amino acids: CASTLGTGGYWNTEAFF. Written as DNA, the CDR3 is TGTGCCAGCACCCTCGGGACAGGGGGCTATTGGAACACTGAAGCTTTCTTT.

V and J are TRBV9 and TRBJ2-2; D unclear. V lost 0 bases, J lost 5 bases, and 5 bases lay in between. The CDR3 totals 13 residues. Germline V gene data show CDR1 as SGDLS and CDR2 as YYNGEE. CDR3 amino acids: CASSVASTGELFF. Written as DNA, the CDR3 is TGTGCCAGCAGCGTAGCGTCGACCGGGGAGCTGTTTTTT.

The V and J genes are TRBV10-3 and TRBJ2-7, with D perhaps matching TRBD1 (5 bases). Trimming left V 4 bases short and J 4 bases short, with 11 bases between. The V gene's germline CDR1 is ENHRY and CDR2 SYGVKD. This CDR3 has 13 amino acids. In DNA, the CDR3 is TGTGCCATCAGTGCCAGACAGCCTTACGAGCAGTACTTC. As protein: CAISARQPYEQYF.

The rearrangement joins TRBV3-1 (or the pseudogene TRBV3-2) to TRBJ1-1; D gene uncertain. The CDR3 is made up of 18 amino acids. Germline V CDR1 and CDR2: LGHDT, YNNKEL (reference sequence). Deletions cut 0 bases from V and 4 bases from J, with 21 bases between. The CDR3 nucleotides read TGTGCCAGCAGCCAAGACGATCGTGGCGGGCCTGTGGGCACTGAAGCTTTCTTT. It encodes CASSQDDRGGPVGTEAFF.

The rearrangement uses TRBV7-2 and TRBJ2-1; D not certain. Germline V gives CDR1 SGHTA, CDR2 FQGNSA. With 2 bases removed from V and 6 bases from J, the gap between germline ends came to 5 bases. This CDR3 spans 12 amino acids. DNA of the CDR3: TGTGCCAGCAGCTTATGGAGCAATGAGCAGTTCTTC. As protein: CASSLWSNEQFF.

The V gene is TRBV4-3, the J gene TRBJ1-3; D might be TRBD1 (6 bases). V was shortened by 0 bases and J by 4 bases, with 10 bases between the two germline ends. The CDR3 spans 15 residues. Germline V lookup: CDR1 LGHNA, CDR2 YSLEER. CDR3: CASSQDWGRGNTIYF. Written as DNA, the CDR3 is TGCGCCAGCAGCCAAGATTGGGGGCGAGGAAACACCATATATTTT.

The rearrangement links TRBV4-1 to TRBJ1-2; 10 nucleotides align to TRBD1. This CDR3 has 16 residues. Trimming cost V 5 bases and J 6 bases; bases outside gene matches: 12. In germline, CDR1 is MGHRA, CDR2 YSYEKL. The CDR3 DNA sequence: TGCGCCAGCAGCGCGACACATAACGGACAGGGGGATGGCTACACCTTC. Translating it yields CASSATHNGQGDGYTF.